This note documents a single TCR beta chain sequence. The antigen is not known. Each cDNA molecule carried a unique molecular identifier. Using its own MiXCR run on the 5' RACE reads, TCRdb lists one record per CDR3 protein. Of about 50,000 distinct CDR3 sequences detected, approximately 5.7% appear once; the ten largest clones hold around 7%. This sample was taken from a study of early T cells in non-severe SARS-CoV-2 infection. Study background: Sequenced bulk RNA came from whole blood that was unsorted, and chains were unpaired. Study-wide findings and caveats: VDJdb matches were skewed toward anti-spike CD8 T cell responses.

Germline V CDR1 and CDR2: LNHNV, YYDKDF (reference sequence). The germline V and J ends were trimmed by 2 bases and 3 bases, with 7 bases remaining between them. CDR3 length: 13 residues. The sequence came from an adult who was a healthcare worker with PCR-confirmed SARS-CoV-2 infection or an uninfected control (not recorded which). The starting material was whole blood, obtained at baseline. The gene calls are TRBV15 and TRBJ2-5; perhaps TRBD1 as D (6 bases). CDR3 nucleotide sequence: TGTGCCACCAGCAGATACAGGGAAGAGACCCAGTACTTC. This encodes CATSRYREETQYF.